This T cell receptor beta chain was sequenced for a study of beta chain features in type 1 diabetes (dated 2018 in TCRdb). General notes on the study: Mean age, gender distribution, total cell number and subset yield did not differ between patients and healthy donors. Across all samples, about 110 million sorted cells were examined, and cell number per subset correlated strongly with RNA yield. The study compared the TCRB repertoires of sorted circulating CD4+ T cell subsets in recently diagnosed type 1 diabetes patients with those in matched healthy donors. Regulatory and stem cell-like memory subsets were isolated from only 8 patients and about 8 healthy donors, whereas naive and central memory subsets came from all 30 or so donors. Overall study outcomes, separate from this receptor: In all four CD4+ subsets, TCRB CDR3 length was moderately but significantly shorter in type 1 diabetes patients. Because cDNA was sequenced instead of genomic DNA, activated cells with high expression could be over-represented, although the groups did not differ in activation or CD3 levels. Because small numbers of individuals were included in the HLA sub-analyses, any influence of HLA type on TCRB rearrangement was left unresolved. Shorter templates might be favored by PCR, yet because patient and control samples were amplified and corrected together, any such skew would affect both groups equally. At VDJ recombination sites, patients with type 1 diabetes made fewer insertions and deleted more nucleotides, a pattern implying thymic rearrangement abnormalities. Naive, central memory and regulatory TCRB repertoires appeared to be more similar among patients than among healthy donors.

Based on the germline V gene (reference sequence), the CDR1 and CDR2 sequences are MNHEY and SMNVEV. V sheds 6 bases and J sheds 0 bases, leaving 2 bases between their ends. The CDR3 has 11 amino acids, counting the end cysteine and phenylalanine. Of all the DNA, just the CDR3 is kept, 33 bases in frame from base 1. Details on this clone: This receptor's antigen is unknown. No much larger clone exists at a distance of one base, and base qualities are not known.

The entire isolated RNA was reverse transcribed using the High Capacity cDNA Reverse Transcription Kit, and thus expressed TCRB transcripts were sequenced. Naive, central memory and regulatory T cell samples underwent deep immunoSEQ sequencing, averaging about 3.57 million total reads per sample. Sorted cells were lysed in RLT buffer and RNA was extracted with DNase-treated RNeasy Micro or Mini kits, depending on cell number. Each cell subset was processed on its own to prevent cross-contamination, while patient and healthy donor samples were processed together. The immunoSEQ multiplex PCR was used to amplify TCRB sequences from cDNA, generating 87-bp fragments that spanned the CDR3 region. The amplicons were sequenced using the Illumina HiSeq platform. On the authors' methods: PCR bias was computationally corrected using synthetic template baselines, reads within Hamming distance 2 were collapsed, and singletons that could not be merged were discarded. Reads were aligned to IMGT to assign V, D and J genes, CDR3 length, and insertions or deletions at six rearrangement sites. Within each subset, clonotype counts were normalized to the number of sorted cells before true diversity and Gini coefficients were calculated with the tcR R package. Repertoire sharing was quantified using the overlap coefficient calculated on TCRB nucleotide sequences. As a proxy for the pre-selection repertoire, out-of-frame TCRB sequences from naive cells were analyzed. Sourced from immuneACCESS, this table was stored by TCRdb with only in-frame sequences that have V and J called. A share of the clones is absent; for the studies checked, an unresolved V gene accounts for under half, and the remainder has no known explanation. V and J calls and clone size come straight from that table; D and trimming were deduced from the DNA. Here the sample has 150,000 to 200,000 clones; roughly 59% occur a single time. Together, the top ten hold about 0.091% of the sample.

Each donor gave one peripheral blood draw, approximately 0.11 L on average, collected into heparinised tubes. A BD FACSAria II was used to sort naive, central memory, regulatory and stem cell-like memory CD4+ T cells with a panel that included CD45RO, CCR7, CD25, CD127, CD95 and CD27. Every sorted population had a purity above 95%. PBMCs were separated immediately by Lymphoprep density gradient centrifugation and were stained directly, without being cultured. Samples were stained and sorted in pairs, with one healthy donor and one patient per experiment, so that batch effects were minimized. The sequenced material came from naive CD4+ T cells from blood. The sample's cell subset or site label, in plain terms: true naive CD4+ T cells. This receptor chain uses TRBV27 and TRBJ2-5; no confident D gene assignment can be made. This clonotype was obtained from a man in his thirties or forties with type 1 diabetes. The DNA sequence follows: TGTGCCAGCAGGTACCAAGAGACCCAGTACTTC. Translated, it gives CASRYQETQYF.